Shown below are 14 T cell receptor beta chains from a single sample sequenced in a study of blood T cell repertoires in COVID-19. Assay used: immunoSEQ multiplex PCR; TCRdb lists only in-frame clones, some missing. The repertoire includes some 150,000 clones, roughly four fifths of them detected once, and more than 7.5% sits in the top ten. Sample: peripheral blood. These receptors originate from a man between 40 and 49 years old who had recovered from COVID-19.

The chain joins TRBV5-6 to TRBJ2-7, with a possible D match to TRBD1 (6 bases). The V gene's germline CDR1 is SGHDT and CDR2 YYEEEE. Between the trimmed V and J ends, which lost 4 bases and 0 bases, there was a span of 11 bases. The CDR3 has 14 amino acids. The CDR3 DNA reads as TGTGCCAGCAGCCAAGACAGGAGCTCCTACGAGCAGTACTTC. This encodes CASSQDRSSYEQYF. Variable domain in full (rest from reference TRBV5-6 and TRBJ2-7): DAGVTQSPTHLIKTRGQQVTLRCSPKSGHDTVSWYQQALGQGPQFIFQYYEEEERQRGNFPDRFSGHQFPNYSSELNVNALLLGDSALYLCASSQDRSSYEQYFGPGTRLTVT.

This chain links TRBV4-3 with TRBJ2-1; 12 positions match TRBD2. J lost 4 bases, V lost 6 bases, and 1 base had no gene match. Germline V gene sequence: CDR1 LGHNA, CDR2 YSLEER. The CDR3 has 14 amino acids. The CDR3 nucleotides read TGCGCCAGCAGTCTAGCGGGGGGGTACAATGAGCAGTTCTTC. Its translation is CASSLAGGYNEQFF.

CDR3 loop: CASSLSWAGGPHEQYF. CDR3 nucleotide sequence: TGTGCCAGCAGTTTATCCTGGGCGGGAGGGCCCCACGAGCAGTACTTC. This chain uses TRBV27 with TRBJ2-7, with 9 bases aligning to TRBD2. V lost 0 bases and J lost 5; bases outside the gene matches: 8. The CDR3 length is 16 residues. Germline V gene lookup returns CDR1 MNHEY and CDR2 SMNVEV (reference sequence).

The chain couples TRBV30 to TRBJ1-5; maybe TRBD1 (5 bases). V was trimmed by 1 base and J by 5 bases, leaving 15 bases between them. The CDR3 totals 15 residues. In germline, CDR1 is GTSNPN, CDR2 SVGIG (reference sequence). CDR3 in DNA: TGTGCCTGGAGTGGGCAGGCGGGGGTGGATCAGCCCCAGCATTTT. It encodes CAWSGQAGVDQPQHF.

The rearrangement uses TRBV3-1 (or the pseudogene TRBV3-2) and TRBJ2-5, with 9 bases lining up with TRBD1. Germline CDR1 LGHDT, CDR2 YNNKEL (reference sequence). The CDR3 has 15 amino acids. V trimming: 2 bases; J trimming: 5 bases; junction bases outside the gene matches: 6. CDR3: CASSQPTGGVETQYF. CDR3 DNA: TGTGCCAGCAGCCAACCAACAGGGGGCGTGGAGACCCAGTACTTC.

This rearrangement joins TRBV19 to TRBJ2-7; D remains unclear. V was shortened by 5 bases and J by 4 bases, with 15 bases between the two germline ends. The germline CDR1 and CDR2 sequences are LNHDA and SQIVND (reference sequence). The CDR3 extends over 14 amino acids. The CDR3 protein is CASSHGWRGYEQYF. In nucleotides, the CDR3 is TGTGCCAGTAGTCACGGATGGAGAGGATACGAGCAGTACTTC.

This clone was detected once. The J gene is TRBJ1-4, the V gene TRBV15; D unclear. This CDR3 region has 14 residues. V lost 1 base to trimming and J lost 7 bases, with 10 bases between them. In germline, CDR1 is LNHNV, CDR2 YYDKDF (reference sequence). The CDR3 is CATSRANNGEKLFF. The CDR3, as DNA: TGTGCCACCAGCAGAGCAAACAATGGTGAAAAACTGTTTTTT. Combining the CDR3 with reference TRBV15 and TRBJ1-4 gives the whole variable domain DAMVIQNPRYQVTQFGKPVTLSCSQTLNHNVMYWYQQKSSQAPKLLFHYYDKDFNNEADTPDNFQSRRPNTSFCFLDIRSPGLGDTAMYLCATSRANNGEKLFFGSGTQLSVL.

The J gene is TRBJ2-6, the V gene TRBV2, with a weak D call TRBD1 (6 bases). The CDR3 is made up of 16 amino acids. Trimming removed 6 bases at V and 0 bases at J, with 12 bases between. Germline values: CDR1 SNHLY, CDR2 FYNNEI. CDR3 coding DNA: TGTGCCAGCAGGGCCACAGGGACCTCTGGGGCCAACGTCCTGACTTTC. It encodes CASRATGTSGANVLTF. Supplemented by reference TRBV2 and TRBJ2-6, the full variable domain reads EPEVTQTPSHQVTQMGQEVILRCVPISNHLYFYWYRQILGQKVEFLVSFYNNEISEKSEIFDDQFSVERPDGSNFTLKIRSTKLEDSAMYFCASRATGTSGANVLTFGAGSRLTVL.

The chain joins TRBV4-1 to TRBJ1-2; D possibly corresponds to TRBD1 (5 bases). There are 15 residues in the CDR3. V shed 3 bases and J shed 1 base, with 12 bases lying between them. Germline CDR1 MGHRA, CDR2 YSYEKL. In DNA form, the CDR3 reads TGCGCCAGCAGCCAGTCAGGGTGGGTTAACTATGGCTACACCTTC. As protein: CASSQSGWVNYGYTF.

The rearrangement links TRBV6-5 to TRBJ1-3; 8 positions agree with TRBD1. V shed 2 bases and J 4 bases; nucleotides not matched to a gene: 1. The V gene's germline CDR1 is MNHEY and CDR2 SVGAGI. The CDR3 sequence is 14 residues long. CDR3 in amino acids: CASSYRDRGNTIYF. In DNA form, the CDR3 reads TGTGCCAGCAGTTACCGGGACAGGGGAAACACCATATATTTT.

The chain is built from TRBV18 and TRBJ1-1; 7 positions match TRBD1. The CDR3 consists of 14 residues. CDR1 is KGHSH, CDR2 LQKENI, per germline. Losses at the gene ends were 4 bases for V and 4 bases for J; bases not matched to a gene: 6. CDR3 coding DNA: TGTGCCAGCTCACTCACAGGGGCGGCCACTGAAGCTTTCTTT. Its protein product is CASSLTGAATEAFF.

The genes are TRBV12-5 and TRBJ1-4, with TRBD1 identical over 7 bases. This CDR3 contains 17 residues. The ends lost 6 bases at V and 5 bases at J; junction bases unmatched: 15. Germline CDR1 LGHNT, CDR2 FRNRAP. The CDR3 DNA reads as TGTGCTAGTGGCCAAAGGGTGACCGGGACAGCGAATGAAAAACTGTTTTTT. This sequence encodes CASGQRVTGTANEKLFF.

This chain links TRBV7-6 with TRBJ1-1; 8 positions agree with TRBD1. V shed 1 base, J shed 1 base, and the junction held 5 bases outside the gene matches. This CDR3 is built from 16 residues. Germline loops: CDR1 SGHVS, CDR2 FNYEAQ. The CDR3 coding sequence is TGTGCCAGCAGCTTAGAGATCGGACAGGGGAACACTGAAGCTTTCTTT. Translating gives CASSLEIGQGNTEAFF.

The J gene is TRBJ1-3, the V gene TRBV19; D not resolved. Per the germline V gene, CDR1 is LNHDA and CDR2 is SQIVND (reference sequence). The CDR3 has 15 residues. V dropped 7 bases and J dropped 0 bases, with 13 bases sitting between them. CDR3 sequence: CASKQAGLSGNTIYF. CDR3 DNA sequence: TGTGCCAGTAAGCAAGCAGGCCTCTCTGGAAACACCATATATTTT.